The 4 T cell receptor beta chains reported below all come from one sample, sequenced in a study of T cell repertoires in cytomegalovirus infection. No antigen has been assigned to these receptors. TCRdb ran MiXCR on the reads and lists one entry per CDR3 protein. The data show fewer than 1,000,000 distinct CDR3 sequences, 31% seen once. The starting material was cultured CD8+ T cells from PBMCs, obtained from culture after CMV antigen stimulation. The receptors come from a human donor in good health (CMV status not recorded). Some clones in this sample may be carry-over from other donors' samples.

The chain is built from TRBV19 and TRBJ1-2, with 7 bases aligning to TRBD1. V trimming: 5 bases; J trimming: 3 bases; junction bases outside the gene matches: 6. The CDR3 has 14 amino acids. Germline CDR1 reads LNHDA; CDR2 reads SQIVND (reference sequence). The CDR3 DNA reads TGTGCCAGTAGTGGCCCCGGGACAGACTATGGCTACACCTTC. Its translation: CASSGPGTDYGYTF.

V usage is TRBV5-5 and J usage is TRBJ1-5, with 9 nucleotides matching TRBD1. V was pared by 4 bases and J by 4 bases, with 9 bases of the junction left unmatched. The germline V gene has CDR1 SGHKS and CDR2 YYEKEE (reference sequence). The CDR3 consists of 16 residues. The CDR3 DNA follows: TGTGCCAGCAGCGATGACGGACAGGGGCTAAATCAGCCCCAGCATTTT. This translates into CASSDDGQGLNQPQHF.

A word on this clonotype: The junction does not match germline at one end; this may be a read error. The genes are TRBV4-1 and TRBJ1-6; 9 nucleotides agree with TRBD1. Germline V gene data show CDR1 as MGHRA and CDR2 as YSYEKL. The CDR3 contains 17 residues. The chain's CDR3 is CASSQQTKGTGTSPLRF. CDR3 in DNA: TGCGCCAGCAGCCAACAAACCAAAGGGACAGGGACTTCACCCCTCCGCTTT.

CDR3 amino acids: CASSHPGENEQYV. The CDR3 DNA reads as TGCGCCAGCAGCCATCCAGGGGAGAACGAGCAGTACGTC. J is TRBJ2-7 and V is TRBV4-3, with D perhaps TRBD1 (6 bases). CDR1 and CDR2 from the germline V gene are LGHNA and YSLEER. This CDR3 comprises 13 residues. V lost 3 bases to trimming and J lost 5 bases, with 11 bases between them.